These T cell receptor beta chains were read from a single sample in a study of early T cells in non-severe SARS-CoV-2 infection. From the 5' RACE reads, TCRdb called clonotypes with MiXCR, one entry per CDR3 protein. The sample yields approximately 70,000 distinct CDR3 sequences, around an eighth seen once. The sequencing sample was made of whole blood. The receptors derive from an adult who was a healthcare worker with PCR-confirmed SARS-CoV-2 infection or an uninfected control (not recorded which). CDR3s include the opening cysteine and the closing phenylalanine or tryptophan. D genes are given only for firm matches. Not every row has a clone size; where given, it reads once, few, many or a size class.

d_gene | j_gene | abundance | v_gene | CDR3aa | CDR3nt
. | TRBJ2-7 | many | TRBV11-2 | CASSSRPGQSSEQYF | TGTGCCAGCAGCTCGCGACCGGGTCAGAGCAGCGAGCAGTACTTC
. | TRBJ2-3 | many | TRBV7-2 | CASSFRGADTQYF | TGTGCCAGCAGTTTCAGAGGAGCAGATACGCAGTATTTT
. | TRBJ2-6 | many | TRBV7-9 | CASSLPGRVGANVLTF | TGTGCCAGCAGCTTGCCAGGGCGGGTTGGGGCCAACGTCCTGACTTTC
TRBD1 | TRBJ2-1 | many | TRBV5-1 | CATYKDRGDEQFF | TGCGCCACCTACAAGGACAGGGGCGATGAGCAGTTCTTC
TRBD2 | TRBJ2-5 | . | TRBV9 | CASSARLAGVGKETQYF | TGTGCCAGCAGCGCAAGACTAGCGGGAGTTGGAAAAGAGACCCAGTACTTC
. | TRBJ2-1 | . | TRBV7-9 | CASSLGGPRDEQFF | TGTGCCAGCAGCTTAGGGGGCCCGCGGGATGAGCAGTTCTTC
. | TRBJ2-3 | many | TRBV4-3 | CASSQDGAFGVFTDTQYF | TGCGCCAGCAGCCAAGATGGGGCTTTTGGCGTATTCACAGATACGCAGTATTTT
. | TRBJ1-2 | few | TRBV29-1 | CSVEEGTRYTF | TGCAGCGTTGAGGAGGGAACGCGCTACACCTTC
. | TRBJ1-2 | few | TRBV12-3/TRBV12-4 | CASSLGASRGYTF | TGTGCCAGCAGTTTAGGGGCTTCCAGGGGCTACACCTTC
TRBD1 | TRBJ2-2 | many | TRBV7-9 | CASSPHRQGARSNTGELFF | TGTGCCAGCAGCCCACATAGACAGGGGGCGCGGTCCAACACCGGGGAGCTGTTTTTT
. | TRBJ2-3 | many | TRBV11-3 | CASSVGRSDTQYF | TGTGCCAGCAGCGTAGGACGGTCGGATACGCAGTATTTT
. | TRBJ2-3 | . | TRBV6-5 | CASSWDTRLPDTQYF | TGTGCCAGCAGTTGGGACACCCGCCTCCCAGATACGCAGTATTTT
. | TRBJ1-6 | many | TRBV12-2 | CASRLIGPVSNSPLHF | TGTGCAAGTCGCTTGATAGGGCCAGTCAGTAATTCACCCCTCCACTTT
. | TRBJ2-4 | many | TRBV10-3 | CAISESKTRIATYKNIQYF | TGTGCCATCAGTGAGTCAAAAACACGAATAGCCACCTACAAAAACATTCAGTACTTC
TRBD1 | TRBJ1-2 | . | TRBV10-3 | CAISLGQSGYTF | TGTGCCATCAGTTTGGGACAGAGCGGCTACACCTTC
TRBD1 | TRBJ2-1 | many | TRBV6-2/TRBV6-3 | CASSSLDRGLNNEQFF | TGTGCCAGCAGTTCTCTGGACAGGGGGCTGAACAATGAGCAGTTCTTC
TRBD2 | TRBJ2-1 | many | TRBV6-5 | CASSYDVAGNYNEQFF | TGTGCCAGCAGTTACGATGTAGCGGGGAACTACAATGAGCAGTTCTTC
. | TRBJ1-3 | . | TRBV6-5 | CASSRTGVAGNTIYF | TGTGCCAGCAGCCGTACGGGGGTGGCTGGAAACACCATATATTTT
. | TRBJ2-3 | many | TRBV7-2 | CASSAVGAASTDTQYF | TGTGCCAGCAGCGCTGTAGGGGCGGCTAGCACAGATACGCAGTATTTT
TRBD2 | TRBJ2-5 | . | TRBV2 | CASTGGGPQETQYF | TGTGCCAGCACGGGGGGGGGACCTCAAGAGACCCAGTACTTC
. | TRBJ2-7 | many | TRBV7-9 | CASSLSGGNTEQYF | TGTGCCAGCTCCCTAAGCGGCGGGAACACCGAGCAGTACTTC
. | TRBJ2-4 | many | TRBV29-1 | CSVEWGHLAKNIQYF | TGCAGCGTTGAATGGGGACACCTAGCCAAAAACATTCAGTACTTC
. | TRBJ2-7 | many | TRBV18 | CASSRSDSISYEQYF | TGTGCCAGCTCACGATCGGACAGTATCTCCTACGAGCAGTACTTC
. | TRBJ1-6 | . | TRBV3-1 | CASSQVRSPLHF | TGTGCCAGCAGCCAAGTACGTTCACCCCTCCACTTT
TRBD2 | TRBJ2-1 | many | TRBV20-1 | CSAAAGGRNEQFF | TGCAGTGCCGCCGCGGGAGGGCGCAATGAGCAGTTCTTC
. | TRBJ2-7 | many | TRBV5-1 | CASSRIDPRGNEQYF | TGCGCCAGCAGCCGGATAGATCCCCGGGGGAACGAGCAGTACTTC
. | TRBJ2-5 | . | TRBV5-5 | CASSAGNRQETQYF | TGTGCCAGCAGCGCCGGCAATAGACAAGAGACCCAGTACTTC
. | TRBJ1-1 | many | TRBV29-1 | CSVGISSPNTEAFF | TGCAGCGTTGGGATAAGTTCCCCGAACACTGAAGCTTTCTTT
TRBD2 | TRBJ2-5 | few | TRBV7-2 | CASSQPAGETQYF | TGTGCCAGCAGCCAACCAGCGGGGGAGACCCAGTACTTC
. | TRBJ2-7 | many | TRBV12-3/TRBV12-4 | CASSFGYEQYF | TGTGCCAGCAGTTTTGGCTACGAGCAGTACTTC
. | TRBJ2-7 | many | TRBV10-3 | CAISEPPYGQYF | TGTGCCATCAGTGAGCCCCCATACGGGCAGTACTTC
. | TRBJ1-1 | many | TRBV6-4 | CASSADINTQAFF | TGTGCCAGCAGCGCGGACATAAACACACAAGCTTTCTTT
TRBD1 | TRBJ2-1 | . | TRBV29-1 | CSVPKPGTGDNEQFF | TGCAGCGTCCCAAAGCCCGGGACAGGGGACAATGAGCAGTTCTTC
. | TRBJ1-2 | many | TRBV12-3/TRBV12-4 | CASHGLDYGYTF | TGTGCCAGCCACGGGTTAGACTATGGCTACACCTTC
. | TRBJ1-4 | many | TRBV12-3/TRBV12-4 | CASSLQIGKLFF | TGTGCCAGCAGTTTACAGATAGGAAAACTGTTTTTT
. | TRBJ2-5 | . | TRBV7-2 | CASSSPGAQYF | TGTGCCAGCAGCTCACCGGGTGCACAGTACTTC
. | TRBJ1-5 | many | TRBV20-1 | CSARGSGTQPQHF | TGCAGTGCTAGAGGGTCAGGAACTCAGCCCCAGCATTTT
TRBD2 | TRBJ2-1 | many | TRBV9 | CASSVLAGLNNEQFF | TGTGCCAGCAGCGTCCTAGCGGGACTCAACAATGAGCAGTTCTTC
. | TRBJ2-3 | . | TRBV13 | CASRRGGTDTQYF | TGTGCCAGCAGACGAGGAGGGACAGATACGCAGTATTTT
TRBD2 | TRBJ2-1 | many | TRBV29-1 | CSVEGEGSGRTQFF | TGCAGCGTTGAGGGCGAGGGTAGCGGGAGAACGCAGTTCTTC
. | TRBJ2-1 | many | TRBV7-9 | CATQSDEQFF | TGTGCCACCCAGTCCGATGAGCAGTTCTTC
. | TRBJ2-7 | many | TRBV29-1 | CSVEDRQSSYEQYF | TGCAGCGTTGAAGATCGGCAGAGCTCCTACGAGCAGTACTTC
. | TRBJ2-5 | many | TRBV28 | CASSPTTNEETQYF | TGTGCCAGCAGTCCGACGACGAATGAAGAGACCCAGTACTTC
. | TRBJ2-5 | many | TRBV2 | CASSELRTRGETQYF | TGTGCCAGCAGTGAGCTTAGGACCAGAGGGGAGACCCAGTACTTC
TRBD1 | TRBJ1-2 | many | TRBV18 | CASSPGAQGVIYGYTF | TGTGCCAGCTCACCAGGGGCACAGGGGGTAATCTATGGCTACACCTTC
. | TRBJ1-1 | many | TRBV20-1 | CSAPQGKGTEAFF | TGCAGTGCCCCCCAGGGGAAAGGCACTGAAGCTTTCTTT
. | TRBJ1-2 | . | TRBV20-1 | CSTDAVYGYTF | TGCAGTACTGACGCAGTCTATGGCTACACCTTC
. | TRBJ2-7 | many | TRBV29-1 | CSVEDGKEGYEQYF | TGCAGCGTTGAAGATGGCAAGGAAGGCTACGAGCAGTACTTC
. | TRBJ2-1 | . | TRBV12-3/TRBV12-4 | CASSLVLWVAGDEQFF | TGTGCCAGCAGTTTAGTCCTCTGGGTGGCAGGGGATGAGCAGTTCTTC
TRBD1 | TRBJ1-5 | many | TRBV12-5 | CASGSDRGSQPQHF | TGTGCTAGTGGTTCCGACAGGGGTAGTCAGCCCCAGCATTTT
TRBD2 | TRBJ2-7 | many | TRBV20-1 | CSARDRGGRDYEQYF | TGCAGTGCTAGAGATCGGGGCGGGAGGGACTACGAGCAGTACTTC
. | TRBJ1-5 | many | TRBV2 | CASSEGGTSNQPQHF | TGTGCCAGCAGTGAAGGCGGGACTAGCAATCAGCCCCAGCATTTT
. | TRBJ2-1 | few | TRBV29-1 | CSAGGEQFF | TGCAGCGCTGGGGGTGAGCAGTTCTTC
TRBD1 | TRBJ2-5 | few | TRBV7-8 | CASSRDRETQYF | TGTGCCAGCAGTCGGGACAGAGAGACCCAGTACTTC
. | TRBJ2-1 | many | TRBV6-5 | CASSDSLEQFF | TGTGCCAGCAGTGACTCCCTCGAACAGTTCTTC
. | TRBJ1-2 | many | TRBV10-2 | CASRGGKNFYGYTF | TGCGCCAGCAGGGGAGGGAAGAATTTCTATGGCTACACCTTC
. | TRBJ2-5 | many | TRBV27 | CASSSLDQETQYF | TGTGCCAGCAGTTCCCTCGACCAAGAGACCCAGTACTTC
. | TRBJ2-5 | many | TRBV7-9 | CASTSLGTQYF | TGTGCCAGCACGTCCCTTGGGACCCAGTACTTC
TRBD1 | TRBJ1-6 | many | TRBV30 | CAWSLSGGGSSPLHF | TGTGCCTGGAGTCTTTCAGGGGGCGGAAGTTCACCCCTCCACTTT